This T cell receptor (beta chain) was obtained from a study of control samples from healthy donors and cancer patients. Produced via immunoSEQ multiplex PCR; TCRdb's table is partial and in-frame only. The sample lists over 100,000 clones, roughly 92% occurring once. The length of the CDR3 is 13 residues. Trimming shortened V by 8 bases and J by 4 bases, and 13 bases separated the two germline ends. CDR1 and CDR2 (germline): MNHNY, SVGAGI (reference sequence). This chain links TRBV6-6 with TRBJ2-3; tentatively, D is TRBD1 (6 bases). Sequencing input: blood. The receptor's source is a man aged 18-30 years in good health. The CDR3 sequence: CASRLDSPDTQYF. The CDR3 DNA is TGTGCCAGCCGCTTGGACAGTCCAGATACGCAGTATTTT.